This TCR beta chain emerged from a study of cytomegalovirus exposure and HLA in healthy donors. The CDR3 covers 14 residues. The V gene's germline CDR1 is SNHLY and CDR2 FYNNEI. V lost 4 bases and J lost 5; bases outside the gene matches: 3. PCR was performed using 60 Vbeta and 13 Jbeta primers. Assay: immunoSEQ multiplex PCR; the TCRdb copy retains only in-frame clones and omits some. The data hold about 130,000 clones, with more than 60% observed a single time. This TCR was recovered from a middle-aged woman in good health and CMV-seronegative. This chain joins TRBV2 and TRBJ2-2, with 8 bases matching TRBD1. The sequenced material came from PBMCs. The CDR3 loop is CASSGDRPTGELFF. Written as DNA, the CDR3 is TGTGCCAGCAGTGGGGACAGGCCAACCGGGGAGCTGTTTTTT.